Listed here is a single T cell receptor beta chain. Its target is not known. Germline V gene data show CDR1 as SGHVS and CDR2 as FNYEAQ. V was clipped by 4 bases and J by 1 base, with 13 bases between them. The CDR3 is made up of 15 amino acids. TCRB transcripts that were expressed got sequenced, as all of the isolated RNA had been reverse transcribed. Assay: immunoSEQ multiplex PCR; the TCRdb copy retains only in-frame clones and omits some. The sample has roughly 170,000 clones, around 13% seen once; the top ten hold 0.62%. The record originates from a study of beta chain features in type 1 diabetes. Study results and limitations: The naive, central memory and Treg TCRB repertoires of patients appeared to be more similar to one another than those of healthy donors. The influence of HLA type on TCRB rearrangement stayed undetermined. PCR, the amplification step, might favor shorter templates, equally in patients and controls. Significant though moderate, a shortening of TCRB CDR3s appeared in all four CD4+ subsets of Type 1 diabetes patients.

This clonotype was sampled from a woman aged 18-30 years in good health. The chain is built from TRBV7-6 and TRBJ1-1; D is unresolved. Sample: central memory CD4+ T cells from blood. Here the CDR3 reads CASSSQSTPNTEAFF. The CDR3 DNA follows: TGTGCCAGCAGCTCACAAAGTACACCGAACACTGAAGCTTTCTTT.